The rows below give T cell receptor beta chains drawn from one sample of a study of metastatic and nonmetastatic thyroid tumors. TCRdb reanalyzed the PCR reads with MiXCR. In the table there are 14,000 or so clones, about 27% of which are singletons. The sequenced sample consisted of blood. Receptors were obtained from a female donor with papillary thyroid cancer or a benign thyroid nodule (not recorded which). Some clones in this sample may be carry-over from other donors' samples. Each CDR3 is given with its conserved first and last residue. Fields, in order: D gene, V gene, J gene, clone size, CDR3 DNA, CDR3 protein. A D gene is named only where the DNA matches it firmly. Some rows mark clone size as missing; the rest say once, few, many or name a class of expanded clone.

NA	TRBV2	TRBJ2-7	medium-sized	TGTGCCAGCAGTCCAGGCGGAAAGTACGAGCAGTACTTC	CASSPGGKYEQYF
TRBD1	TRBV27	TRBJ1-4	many	TGTGCCAGCAGGAACAGGGGGCGAGATCCAAATGAAAAACTGTTTTTT	CASRNRGRDPNEKLFF
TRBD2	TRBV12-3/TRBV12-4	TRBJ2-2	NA	TGTGCCAGCAAGGGGACTAGCGGTTGGGGGGAGCTGTTTTTT	CASKGTSGWGELFF
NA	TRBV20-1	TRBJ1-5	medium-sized	TGCAGTGCCAGGGGCGACGTCAATCAGCCCCAGCATTTT	CSARGDVNQPQHF
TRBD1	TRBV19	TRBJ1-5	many	TGTGCCAGTAGCGGCACGACAGGGGGCGCGGACAATCAGCCCCAGCATTTT	CASSGTTGGADNQPQHF
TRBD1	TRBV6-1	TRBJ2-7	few	TGTGCCAGCAGGGAACCGGGACAGGAGGACGAGCAGTACTTC	CASREPGQEDEQYF
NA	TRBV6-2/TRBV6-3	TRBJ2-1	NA	TGTGCAAGCAGTCTCTCCCCCTTAACCGGGGTCTACAATGAGCAGTTCTTC	CASSLSPLTGVYNEQFF
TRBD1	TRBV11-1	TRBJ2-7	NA	TGTGCCAGCACTCCGGGACAGGGAACCTACGAGCAGTACTTC	CASTPGQGTYEQYF
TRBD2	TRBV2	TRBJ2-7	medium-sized	TGTGCCAGCATGGGACTAGCGGGTGTCATCTCCTACGAGCAGTACTTC	CASMGLAGVISYEQYF
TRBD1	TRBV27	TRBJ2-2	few	TGTGCCAGCAGTGCAGGGGGACCCGGGGAGCTGTTTTTT	CASSAGGPGELFF
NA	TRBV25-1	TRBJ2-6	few	TGTGCCAGCAGTGACAGTGCTGGGGCCAACGTCCTGACTTTC	CASSDSAGANVLTF
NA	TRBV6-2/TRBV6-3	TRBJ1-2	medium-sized	TGTGCCAGCAGTTACTCGGTGAGAGGGGTCTATGGCTACACCTTC	CASSYSVRGVYGYTF
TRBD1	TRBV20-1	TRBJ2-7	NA	TGCAGTGCTAGAGACCCAGGGACAGTGGATTGGGAGCAGTACTTC	CSARDPGTVDWEQYF
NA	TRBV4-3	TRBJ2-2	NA	TGCGCCAGCAGCCCCTTTGAGGCCGGGCCTCCCGGGGAGCTGTTTTTT	CASSPFEAGPPGELFF
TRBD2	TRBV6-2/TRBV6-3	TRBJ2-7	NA	TGTGCCAGCAGTTACGAAGAGGGAGGGCCCTACGAGCAGTACTTC	CASSYEEGGPYEQYF
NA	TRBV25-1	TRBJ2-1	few	TGTGCCAGCAGTGAAGCGGGGTTGGAGAGCCGTGAGCAGTTCTTC	CASSEAGLESREQFF